These 10 T cell receptor beta chains were all obtained from the same sample, sequenced in a study of cytomegalovirus exposure and HLA in healthy donors. The primer mix had 60 Vbeta and 13 Jbeta primers. Sequenced by immunoSEQ multiplex PCR; TCRdb stores in-frame clones only, minus some. The sample has approximately 92,000 clones, 69% seen once. Sequenced material: PBMCs. These TCRs come from a man over 45 in good health and CMV-seronegative.

The chain carries TRBV7-9 and TRBJ2-7; 8 bases map to TRBD2. Per the germline V gene, CDR1 is SEHNR and CDR2 is FQNEAQ (reference sequence). V gave up 6 bases and J gave up 1 base; unmatched junction bases: 8. There are 15 residues in the CDR3. The DNA of the CDR3 is TGTGCCAGCAGTAGCGGGGCCTTCGAGTCCTACGAGCAGTACTTC. This translates into CASSSGAFESYEQYF.

The V gene is TRBV6-6, the J gene TRBJ1-3; D is ambiguous. CDR1 MNHNY and CDR2 SVGAGI come from the germline V gene (reference sequence). Trimming removed 4 bases at V and 1 base at J, with 14 bases between. The CDR3 is 16 residues long. CDR3 sequence reads: CASSFRVSGSGNTIYF. CDR3 bases: TGTGCCAGCAGTTTTCGAGTTTCGGGTTCTGGAAACACCATATATTTT.

This chain links TRBV7-2 with TRBJ2-3, with a weak D call TRBD1 (5 bases). V shed 5 bases and J shed 3 bases, with 9 bases lying between them. Germline V gives CDR1 SGHTA, CDR2 FQGNSA. The length of the CDR3 is 13 residues. For the CDR3, the DNA is TGTGCCAGCAGCCTGGGGCAGACAGATACGCAGTATTTT. Its translation: CASSLGQTDTQYF. Full variable domain (rest looked up from reference TRBV7-2 and TRBJ2-3): GAGVSQSPSNKVTEKGKDVELRCDPISGHTALYWYRQSLGQGLEFLIYFQGNSAPDKSGLPSDRFSAERTGGSVSTLTIQRTQQEDSAVYLCASSLGQTDTQYFGPGTRLTVL.

V and J are TRBV5-6 and TRBJ2-7; tentative D call: TRBD2 (6 bases). Trimming stripped 3 bases from V and 3 bases from J, with 19 bases between. Germline assignment: CDR1 SGHDT and CDR2 YYEEEE. The CDR3 sequence is 16 residues long. The CDR3 loop reads CASSSLGWRANYEQYV. CDR3 DNA sequence: TGTGCCAGCAGCTCCCTTGGGTGGAGGGCTAACTACGAGCAGTACGTC.

This clone was counted only a few times. V gene TRBV30 combines with J gene TRBJ2-1, with D possibly TRBD2 on 5 matching bases. From germline, CDR1 is GTSNPN and CDR2 SVGIG (reference sequence). CDR3 length: 13 amino acids. V gave up 3 bases and J gave up 7 bases, with 13 bases separating them. The CDR3 loop is CAWRERSTNEQFF. The CDR3 DNA follows: TGTGCCTGGAGAGAGCGGAGCACAAATGAGCAGTTCTTC.

There are a few counts of this clone. The V call is TRBV5-4, the J call TRBJ2-1; 9 bases map to TRBD2. V lost 4 bases and J lost 0; bases outside the gene matches: 8. CDR1 and CDR2 (germline): SGHNT, YYREEE (reference sequence). CDR3 length: 17 residues. Written as DNA, the CDR3 is TGTGCCAGCAGCCCTCCGGGACTAGCATACTCCTACAATGAGCAGTTCTTC. Amino acid sequence: CASSPPGLAYSYNEQFF.

The rearrangement joins TRBV28 to TRBJ1-3, with 7 nucleotides matching TRBD1. The J segment lost 2 bases and the V segment lost 5 bases, leaving 6 bases of the junction unmatched. Germline loops: CDR1 MDHEN, CDR2 SYDVKM. The CDR3 is 15 amino acids. The CDR3 DNA is TGTGCCAGCAGTGCCTCGACAGGGACTGGAAACACCATATATTTT. Its protein product is CASSASTGTGNTIYF.

The rearrangement links TRBV5-1 to TRBJ2-7, with 9 bases that match TRBD1. CDR1 and CDR2 from the germline V gene are SGHRS and YFSETQ. V shed 3 bases and J 5 bases; nucleotides not matched to a gene: 6. The CDR3 loop spans 14 amino acids. CDR3 residues: CASSWGQGSDEQYF. For the CDR3, the DNA is TGCGCCAGCAGCTGGGGACAGGGTTCCGACGAGCAGTACTTC.

In its sample, this clone was seen a few times. The gene calls are TRBV19 and TRBJ2-7; 9 nucleotides match TRBD1. This CDR3 contains 15 residues. The germline gives CDR1 LNHDA, CDR2 SQIVND (reference sequence). V was pared by 3 bases and J by 2 bases, with 5 bases of the junction left unmatched. CDR3 sequence: CASSITGTGPYEQYF. The CDR3 DNA reads as TGTGCCAGTAGTATCACCGGGACAGGGCCCTACGAGCAGTACTTC.

This clone has only one observation. V and J are TRBV28 and TRBJ1-2; D is perhaps TRBD1 (5 bases). CDR3 length: 13 amino acids. CDR1 is MDHEN, CDR2 SYDVKM, per germline. The V end was cut by 7 bases, the J end by 6 bases, with 15 bases between. CDR3 nucleotide sequence: TGTGCCAGCACTCCCCGCCAGGGTGATGGCTACACCTTC. This sequence encodes CASTPRQGDGYTF.